These T cell receptor beta chains were read from a single sample in a study of Graves' ophthalmopathy and Graves' hyperthyroidism. TCRdb used MiXCR to reprocess the multiplex PCR reads, holding one entry per CDR3 protein. The repertoire holds 300,000 to 450,000 distinct CDR3 sequences, with about 17% as singletons. Sequenced input: peripheral blood. Receptors were obtained from an adult woman with stable Graves' hyperthyroidism. CDR3s include the opening cysteine and the closing phenylalanine or tryptophan. The D gene is left open where the match is weak. Clone size is stated in some rows and not others, as once, few, many or a class when expanded.

v_call,j_call,clone_size,d_call,cdr3_aa,cdr3_nt
TRBV19,TRBJ1-5,many,TRBD1,CASSIYGTGGRQPQHF,TGTGCCAGTAGTATTTATGGGACAGGGGGTAGACAGCCCCAGCATTTT
TRBV20-1,TRBJ2-7,many,TRBD2,CSAGGAGGYEQYF,TGCAGTGCTGGAGGGGCGGGAGGGTACGAGCAGTACTTC
TRBV5-1,TRBJ2-5,many,TRBD2,CASSSWGLAETQYF,TGCGCCAGCAGCTCTTGGGGACTAGCAGAGACCCAGTACTTC
TRBV28,TRBJ1-5,many,.,CASSVNSNQPQHF,TGTGCCAGCAGTGTAAATAGCAATCAGCCCCAGCATTTT
TRBV7-9,TRBJ1-1,few,TRBD1,CASSARDRILEAFF,TGTGCCAGCAGTGCCCGGGACAGGATTCTTGAAGCTTTCTTT
TRBV4-1,TRBJ1-6,.,.,CASSQDNRNNSPLHF,TGCGCCAGCAGCCAAGATAACAGGAATAATTCACCCCTCCACTTT
TRBV28,TRBJ1-1,many,.,CASGLPTEAFF,TGTGCCAGCGGTTTACCCACTGAAGCTTTCTTT
TRBV27,TRBJ2-5,.,TRBD1,CASSAGTGVQETQYF,TGTGCCAGCAGCGCCGGGACAGGGGTCCAAGAGACCCAGTACTTC
TRBV6-1,TRBJ2-5,many,.,CASSEIGTKETQYF,TGTGCCAGCAGTGAAATTGGGACAAAAGAGACCCAGTACTTC
TRBV6-1,TRBJ2-2,many,TRBD2,CASSQLAGVPGELFF,TGTGCCAGCAGTCAACTAGCGGGAGTTCCCGGGGAGCTGTTTTTT
TRBV12-3/TRBV12-4,TRBJ1-2,many,.,CASSFQTEYGYTF,TGTGCCAGCAGTTTTCAGACGGAATACGGCTACACCTTC
TRBV3-1,TRBJ1-1,few,.,CASSPSIGGTEAFF,TGTGCCAGCAGCCCCTCCATAGGGGGCACTGAAGCTTTCTTT
TRBV20-1,TRBJ1-5,many,.,CSVRGTSNQPQHF,TGCAGTGTGAGGGGGACAAGCAATCAGCCCCAGCATTTT
TRBV7-9,TRBJ2-7,many,TRBD1,CASSPRDSKRVEQYF,TGTGCCAGCAGCCCCCGGGACAGTAAGAGGGTCGAGCAGTACTTC
TRBV4-1,TRBJ1-6,many,.,CASTTKIVLGGYNSPLHF,TGCGCCAGCACCACCAAGATCGTTTTGGGGGGCTATAATTCACCCCTCCACTTT
TRBV28,TRBJ2-7,many,.,CASSLHGEAYEQYF,TGTGCCAGCAGTTTACATGGAGAAGCCTACGAGCAGTACTTC
TRBV12-5,TRBJ1-5,many,.,CASGPLNQPQHF,TGTGCTAGTGGGCCCTTGAATCAGCCCCAGCATTTT
TRBV28,TRBJ1-1,many,.,CASTWGTSNTEAFF,TGTGCCAGCACCTGGGGGACATCGAACACTGAAGCTTTCTTT
TRBV11-2,TRBJ2-5,few,.,CASSFRGAGDQETQYF,TGTGCCAGCAGCTTCAGGGGGGCCGGGGACCAAGAGACCCAGTACTTC
TRBV30,TRBJ1-1,.,.,CAWSSVNTEAFF,TGTGCCTGGAGTTCAGTGAACACTGAAGCTTTCTTT
TRBV6-1,TRBJ2-5,many,.,CASARRETQYF,TGTGCCAGCGCTAGACGGGAGACCCAGTACTTC
TRBV19,TRBJ1-5,few,TRBD1,CASSIGFRQGARNQPQHF,TGTGCCAGTAGTATAGGGTTTCGACAGGGGGCGCGTAATCAGCCCCAGCATTTT